Below are 30 T cell receptor beta chains sequenced from a single sample in a study of cytomegalovirus exposure and HLA in healthy donors (dated by TCRdb to 2016 to 2017). Preparation of the library involved the immunoSEQ multiplex PCR assay. A mixture of 60 forward primers for TCR Vbeta segments and 13 reverse primers for TCR Jbeta segments was used in the multiplex PCR. The source is immuneACCESS, and TCRdb retained only in-frame sequences with V and J called. Part of the clones is not carried over; for the studies checked, unresolved V genes explain less than half of this, and the remainder is unexplained. Here the sample has over 150,000 clones; roughly 88% occur a single time. The ten largest make up 1% to 1.5% of the sample. Source material: PBMCs. The receptors originated from a girl aged 2 to 9 in good health and CMV-seropositive.

The V gene is TRBV25-1, the J gene TRBJ1-2, with TRBD1 identical over 11 bases. V lost 4 bases, J lost 3 bases, and 7 bases stayed unmatched. Germline CDR1 is MGHDK and CDR2 is SYGVNS. The CDR3 loop spans 16 amino acids. The CDR3 spells CASSGGQGGSHYGYTF. CDR3 nucleotides: TGTGCCAGCAGTGGGGGACAGGGGGGTAGTCACTATGGCTACACCTTC.

The chain carries TRBV6-6 and TRBJ1-2, with TRBD1 matching over 9 bases. This CDR3 region has 13 residues. V was pared by 6 bases and J by 6 bases, with 5 bases of the junction left unmatched. Germline V CDR1 and CDR2: MNHNY, SVGAGI (reference sequence). CDR3 in DNA: TGTGCCAGCAGGCCAGGACAGGGGAATGGCTACACCTTC. It is translated as CASRPGQGNGYTF.

The chain couples TRBV29-1 to TRBJ2-7; D might be TRBD2 (6 bases). Deletions cut 6 bases from V and 7 bases from J, with 19 bases between. Per the germline V gene, CDR1 is SQVTM and CDR2 is ANQGSEA. CDR3 size: 13 residues. CDR3: CSVRQGFGGEQYF. In nucleotides, the CDR3 is TGCAGCGTCCGGCAGGGATTCGGAGGGGAGCAGTACTTC.

V and J are TRBV12-5 and TRBJ2-6; a possible D gene is TRBD2 (6 bases). This CDR3 is built from 17 residues. CDR1 and CDR2 from the germline V gene are LGHNT and FRNRAP. V lost 7 bases to trimming and J lost 0 bases, with 16 bases between them. The CDR3 loop reads CASELREAISGANVLTF. The CDR3, as DNA: TGTGCTAGTGAGCTCAGGGAGGCAATCTCTGGGGCCAACGTCCTGACTTTC.

The chain is built from TRBV19 and TRBJ1-2; unclear D gene. The V end was cut by 2 bases, the J end by 4 bases, with 11 bases between. Germline lookup yields CDR1 LNHDA and CDR2 SQIVND (reference sequence). CDR3 size: 14 residues. The CDR3: CASSILGGSYGYTF. DNA of the CDR3: TGTGCCAGTAGTATATTAGGCGGCAGCTATGGCTACACCTTC.

The chain is built from TRBV2 and TRBJ2-1, with 9 bases that match TRBD2. The CDR3 has 15 amino acids. Per the germline V gene, CDR1 is SNHLY and CDR2 is FYNNEI. Unmatched junction bases numbered 7, after V lost 3 bases and J lost 7 bases. In DNA form, the CDR3 reads TGTGCCAGCAGTGAGTCGCGGGAGGGCCTGAATGAGCAGTTCTTC. Residues: CASSESREGLNEQFF.

V gene TRBV27 combines with J gene TRBJ1-2; no firm D call. Germline V gene data show CDR1 as MNHEY and CDR2 as SMNVEV (reference sequence). The CDR3 totals 17 residues. The V end was cut by 4 bases, the J end by 2 bases, with 20 bases between. The CDR3 nucleotides read TGTGCCAGCAGTTCTCTAGGTATGAGGGCCGTGAACTATGGCTACACCTTC. It translates to CASSSLGMRAVNYGYTF.

Details on this clone: Other nucleotide sequences from this sample produce the same CDR3. The chain uses TRBV10-3 and TRBJ2-7; 7 bases are a match to TRBD2. CDR1 and CDR2 from the germline V gene are ENHRY and SYGVKD. There are 13 residues in the CDR3. The V segment lost 8 bases and the J segment 4 bases; nucleotides outside the gene matches: 8. The CDR3 protein is CAIGRGEEYEQYF. The DNA for the CDR3 is TGTGCCATCGGCCGGGGGGAAGAGTACGAGCAGTACTTC.

The chain has TRBV19 and TRBJ1-5; 9 bases line up with TRBD1. Germline V gene lookup returns CDR1 LNHDA and CDR2 SQIVND (reference sequence). V gave up 6 bases and J gave up 1 base; unmatched junction bases: 10. The CDR3 extends over 17 amino acids. The CDR3 sequence is CASSPFRTGVSNQPQHF. Here the CDR3 DNA reads TGTGCCAGTAGCCCCTTCAGGACAGGGGTAAGCAATCAGCCCCAGCATTTT.

This clone was seen only a few times. The chain combines TRBV4-2 with TRBJ1-2; no clear D gene. Germline lookup yields CDR1 LGHNA and CDR2 YNFKEQ. The CDR3 is made up of 15 amino acids. V lost 5 bases and J 8 bases, leaving 21 bases between the germline ends. Here the CDR3 reads CASSDIITNANGYTF. CDR3 DNA: TGTGCCAGCAGCGATATTATCACAAACGCAAACGGCTACACCTTC.

The chain has TRBV5-1 and TRBJ2-3, with TRBD2 matching over 8 bases. The V and J ends lost 7 bases and 2 bases, in that order; junction bases with no gene match: 9. Germline CDR1 and CDR2: SGHRS and YFSETQ. The CDR3 has 15 amino acids. The CDR3 spells CASGGGSGHTDTQYF. In nucleotides, the CDR3 is TGCGCCAGCGGCGGGGGGAGCGGGCACACAGATACGCAGTATTTT.

The rearrangement links TRBV11-3 to TRBJ1-5; D is unresolved. Germline V gene lookup returns CDR1 SGHNT and CDR2 YENEEA. This CDR3 is 13 amino acids long. V was clipped by 2 bases and J by 7 bases, with 9 bases between them. The CDR3 nucleotides read TGTGCCAGCAGCTTAAGATCGGGACAGCCCCAGCATTTT. Amino acids: CASSLRSGQPQHF.

The chain links TRBV5-1 to TRBJ2-5, with D unresolved. Trimming pared 0 bases from V and 5 bases from J, leaving 5 bases between. This CDR3 has 12 residues. The germline V gene encodes CDR1 SGHRS and CDR2 YFSETQ. This chain's CDR3 is CASSLVRETQYF. For the CDR3, the DNA is TGCGCCAGCAGCTTGGTTCGGGAGACCCAGTACTTC.

This clone was detected once. The junction shows a germline mismatch at one end, possibly a read error. V gene TRBV29-1 combines with J gene TRBJ2-7; D may be TRBD2 (5 bases). CDR3 size: 15 residues. The germline V gene has CDR1 SQVTM and CDR2 ANQGSEA. CDR3 protein: CSVEVSSSVYVEQYF. The CDR3 DNA reads as TGCAGCGTGGAAGTCTCTAGTAGCGTCTACGTGGAGCAGTACTTC.

The rearrangement uses TRBV14 and TRBJ2-7; D is ambiguous. The CDR3 is made up of 13 amino acids. CDR1 and CDR2 (germline): SGHDN, FVKESK. V dropped 2 bases and J dropped 12 bases, with 17 bases sitting between them. The CDR3 region has the DNA TGTGCCAGCAGCCAAAGTCAAGCCGAGGTTAGGTACTTC. It encodes CASSQSQAEVRYF.

This clone was recorded once. This chain uses TRBV11-2 with TRBJ1-3, with TRBD1 matching 9 bases. This CDR3 comprises 17 residues. V dropped 4 bases and J dropped 2; count of bases not matched to a gene: 9. Germline V lookup: CDR1 SGHAT, CDR2 FQNNGV. This CDR3 is CASSWVLQGAAGNTIYF. The CDR3, as DNA: TGTGCCAGCAGCTGGGTCCTACAGGGGGCGGCTGGAAACACCATATATTTT.

The J gene is TRBJ1-4, the V gene TRBV19, with D tentatively TRBD1 (5 bases). The ends were cut back, 1 base at V and 7 bases at J, with 22 bases in the middle. The CDR3 length is 18 residues. Germline loops: CDR1 LNHDA, CDR2 SQIVND (reference sequence). CDR3 sequence reads: CASSIVRGRGGGREKLFF. The CDR3 coding sequence is TGTGCCAGTAGTATAGTTCGGGGGAGGGGCGGCGGACGTGAAAAACTGTTTTTT.

In the case of this clone: Since the CDR3 does not end with the conserved phenylalanine or tryptophan, this likely comes from a read error. V is TRBV7-9 and J is TRBJ1-4; 7 nucleotides align to TRBD1. The CDR3 is made up of 14 amino acids. Germline CDR1 and CDR2: SEHNR and FQNEAQ (reference sequence). The trim removed 5 bases at V and 6 bases at J, leaving 6 bases unmatched. CDR3 nucleotides: TGTGCCAGCAGCATCGGGACAGCGCATGAAAAACTGTTTCTT. This gives the protein CASSIGTAHEKLFL.

The CDR3 DNA sequence: TGTGCCAGCAGCTTTTTGAGAAACTCTGAAGCTTTCTTT. Residues: CASSFLRNSEAFF. V gene TRBV7-2 combines with J gene TRBJ1-1; no firm D call. V lost 3 bases and J lost 6, with 11 bases in between. Germline V gene sequence: CDR1 SGHTA, CDR2 FQGNSA. The length of the CDR3 is 13 residues.

This sequence joins TRBV7-9 and TRBJ1-2; D possibly corresponds to TRBD1 (5 bases). Germline V gene lookup returns CDR1 SEHNR and CDR2 FQNEAQ (reference sequence). With 1 base removed from V and 0 bases from J, the gap between germline ends came to 12 bases. The CDR3 totals 16 residues. CDR3 coding DNA: TGTGCCAGCAGCTTAGGTTCCGGGGGAGCTAACTATGGCTACACCTTC. Translation: CASSLGSGGANYGYTF.

V gene TRBV14 combines with J gene TRBJ2-1; D gene ambiguous. This CDR3 is built from 15 residues. V lost 1 base to trimming and J lost 4 bases, with 11 bases between them. The germline V gene encodes CDR1 SGHDN and CDR2 FVKESK. The CDR3 DNA sequence: TGTGCCAGCAGCCAAGGCCTAGGAGCGTACAATGAGCAGTTCTTC. It codes for CASSQGLGAYNEQFF.

The chain recombines TRBV10-3 with TRBJ2-1; 11 bases are shared with TRBD2. V trimming: 4 bases; J trimming: 1 base; junction bases outside the gene matches: 12. CDR3 length: 19 residues. CDR1 is ENHRY and CDR2 is SYGVKD in the germline V gene. The CDR3 nucleotides are TGTGCCATCAGTGTAGGTATGCGACTAGCGGGACCTTCCTACAATGAGCAGTTCTTC. It codes for CAISVGMRLAGPSYNEQFF.

The rearrangement joins TRBV2 to TRBJ1-1; unclear D gene. CDR1 is SNHLY and CDR2 is FYNNEI in the germline V gene. V lost 3 bases and J lost 0, with 8 bases in between. CDR3 size: 14 residues. CDR3 coding DNA: TGTGCCAGCAGTGAGCAGGAAATGAACACTGAAGCTTTCTTT. Residues: CASSEQEMNTEAFF.

The chain uses TRBV7-2 and TRBJ2-3, with 12 bases matching TRBD2. The germline V gene has CDR1 SGHTA and CDR2 FQGNSA. Trimming took 5 bases from V and 4 from J; bases not matched to a gene: 7. CDR3 length equals 16 residues. The CDR3 here is CASSTTSGSFADTQYF. CDR3 coding DNA: TGTGCCAGCAGCACGACTAGCGGGAGTTTCGCAGATACGCAGTATTTT.

The V and J genes are TRBV28 and TRBJ2-3; maybe TRBD1 (6 bases). The CDR3 extends over 14 amino acids. Trimming shortened V by 5 bases and J by 4 bases, and 13 bases separated the two germline ends. Germline assignment: CDR1 MDHEN and CDR2 SYDVKM. Here the CDR3 DNA reads TGTGCCAGCAGTCAGCATACAGGGTCAGATACGCAGTATTTT. Translated, it gives CASSQHTGSDTQYF.

The genes are TRBV2 and TRBJ2-7, with a weak D call TRBD2 (5 bases). With 3 bases removed from V and 0 bases from J, the gap between germline ends came to 15 bases. The CDR3 runs to 16 residues. Per the germline V gene, CDR1 is SNHLY and CDR2 is FYNNEI. The CDR3, as DNA: TGTGCCAGCAGTGAGGTAGGACGGCGGGCCTCCTACGAGCAGTACTTC. Encoded protein: CASSEVGRRASYEQYF.

The CDR3 is CSAGQDDYEQYF. The CDR3 DNA follows: TGCAGCGCCGGACAGGACGACTACGAGCAGTACTTC. This sequence joins TRBV29-1 and TRBJ2-7; 7 bases are a match to TRBD1. Germline values: CDR1 SQVTM, CDR2 ANQGSEA. The CDR3 covers 12 residues. Trimming at V came to 7 bases and at J to 3 bases, leaving 6 bases not matched to a gene.

This rearrangement joins TRBV23-1 to TRBJ2-1; 7 nucleotides match TRBD1. TRBV23-1 carries the ORF label, with uncertain function. This CDR3 spans 18 amino acids. V was clipped by 4 bases and J by 1 base; unmatched bases: 13. The CDR3 is CASSRPATGERSYNEQFF. CDR3 in DNA: TGCGCCAGCAGTCGACCAGCAACAGGGGAACGGTCCTACAATGAGCAGTTCTTC.

The chain combines TRBV5-1 with TRBJ2-7, with TRBD2 as a possible D gene (6 bases). This CDR3 comprises 14 residues. V was clipped by 4 bases and J by 3 bases, with 14 bases between them. CDR1 is SGHRS and CDR2 is YFSETQ in the germline V gene. The CDR3 region has the DNA TGCGCCAGCAGCCCCGGGGGAGCGAACTACGAGCAGTACTTC. Protein sequence: CASSPGGANYEQYF.

The genes are TRBV6-1 and TRBJ2-5; D remains unclear. The J call may be incorrect, as the DNA end agrees better with TRBJ2-7. From germline, CDR1 is MNHNS and CDR2 SASEGT. The CDR3 is made up of 14 amino acids. The CDR3 DNA reads as TGTGCCAGCAGTGAAGGACTTTCTTTATACGAGCAGTACTTC. Amino acid sequence: CASSEGLSLYEQYF.